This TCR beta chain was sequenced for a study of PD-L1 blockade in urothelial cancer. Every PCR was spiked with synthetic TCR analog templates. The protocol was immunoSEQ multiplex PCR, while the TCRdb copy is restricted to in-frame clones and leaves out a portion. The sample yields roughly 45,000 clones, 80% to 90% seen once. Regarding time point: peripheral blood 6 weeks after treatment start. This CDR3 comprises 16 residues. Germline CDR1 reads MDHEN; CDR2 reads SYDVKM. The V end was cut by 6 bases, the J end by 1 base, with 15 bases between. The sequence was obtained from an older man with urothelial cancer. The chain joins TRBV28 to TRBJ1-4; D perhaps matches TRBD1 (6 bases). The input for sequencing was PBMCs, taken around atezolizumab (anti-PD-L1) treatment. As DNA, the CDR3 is TGTGCCAGCAGCCTCGCGGGGGCGGGAACTAATGAAAAACTGTTTTTT. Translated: CASSLAGAGTNEKLFF.